The 6 T cell receptor beta chains reported below all come from one sample, sequenced in a study of T cells in Graves' hyperthyroidism and ophthalmopathy. TCR beta CDR3 region amplification was performed from RNA transcripts. During a first-round RT-PCR of the TCR CDR3, the HTBI primer set was used. TCRdb re-derived calls from the multiplex PCR reads in MiXCR, one entry per CDR3 protein. Here the sample spans about 600,000 distinct CDR3 sequences, approximately 15% being singletons. The source material was blood. These receptors were obtained from a woman between 18 and 30 years old with Graves' ophthalmopathy.

This clonotype was seen repeatedly, ten times or more. The genes are TRBV7-2 and TRBJ1-1; D is unresolved. The germline CDR1 and CDR2 sequences are SGHTA and FQGNSA. V was clipped by 2 bases and J by 6 bases, with 7 bases between them. The CDR3 is 12 residues long. CDR3 protein: CASSLSGPEAFF. The CDR3, as DNA: TGTGCCAGCAGCTTATCCGGACCTGAAGCTTTCTTT.

This clonotype has at least ten counts. Written as DNA, the CDR3 is TGTGCCAGCAGTTTGGGGACAGGGGATTCCTACGAGCAGTACTTC. Protein: CASSLGTGDSYEQYF. The rearrangement links TRBV28 to TRBJ2-7, with 10 bases that match TRBD1. The CDR3 contains 15 residues. J lost 1 base, V lost 3 bases, and 3 bases had no gene match. Germline V gives CDR1 MDHEN, CDR2 SYDVKM.

The chain is built from TRBV5-1 and TRBJ1-2, with a tentative D call TRBD1 (6 bases). The germline V gene encodes CDR1 SGHRS and CDR2 YFSETQ. CDR3 length equals 15 residues. V was pared by 0 bases and J by 3 bases, with 12 bases between. The CDR3 is CASSLEPGGDYGYTF. For the CDR3, the DNA is TGCGCCAGCAGCTTGGAACCGGGGGGCGACTATGGCTACACCTTC.

The sample holds a few counts of this clonotype. This chain connects TRBV2 to TRBJ1-2; 10 bases agree with TRBD1. In germline, CDR1 is SNHLY, CDR2 FYNNEI. CDR3 length: 16 amino acids. V shed 6 bases, J shed 1 base, and the junction held 8 bases outside the gene matches. CDR3 DNA sequence: TGTGCCAGCAGCTTTCCGGGACAGGGGATTAACTATGGCTACACCTTC. Residues: CASSFPGQGINYGYTF.

The table lists this clonotype with many counts. The chain carries TRBV27 and TRBJ1-4, with 9 bases that match TRBD1. Germline CDR1 MNHEY, CDR2 SMNVEV (reference sequence). Trimming at V came to 5 bases and at J to 4 bases, leaving 11 bases not matched to a gene. The CDR3 loop spans 17 amino acids. The CDR3 here is CASSLLPGTGSNEKLFF. The CDR3 DNA is TGTGCCAGCAGTCTGCTGCCCGGGACAGGGAGTAATGAAAAACTGTTTTTT.

The genes are TRBV5-4 and TRBJ2-3, with TRBD2 identical over 15 bases. The germline V gene has CDR1 SGHNT and CDR2 YYREEE (reference sequence). The J segment lost 1 base and the V segment lost 2 bases, leaving 8 bases of the junction unmatched. The CDR3 length is 19 residues. This CDR3 reads CASSFGLGLAGGRTDTQYF. The DNA for the CDR3 is TGTGCCAGCAGCTTTGGCTTGGGACTAGCGGGAGGCCGCACAGATACGCAGTATTTT.